This T cell receptor (beta chain) was recovered during a study of blood T cell repertoires in COVID-19. Study-wide context: COVID-19 samples collected from the United States, Italy and Spain covered acute and convalescent phases. PBMCs, B-cell-depleted T cells, or T cells were the source of the cDNA or gDNA that made up the material.

The CDR3 spans 12 residues. Per the germline V gene, CDR1 is SEHNR and CDR2 is FQNEAQ (reference sequence). Trimming stripped 1 base from V and 7 bases from J, with 7 bases between. Original processing notes: Amplification of reference gene primers was used by the study to estimate nucleated cell counts. Data came from immunoSEQ multiplex PCR; TCRdb stores just in-frame clones and leaves some out. V, J and clone size were drawn from that table, and D and trimming were deduced from the DNA. The table records 190,000 or so clones, about 77% of them present only once. This clone was counted a single time.

The TCR sequence derives from an elderly woman with active or convalescent COVID-19. The chain combines TRBV7-9 with TRBJ1-2; no firm D call. The specimen was peripheral blood. The CDR3 DNA sequence: TGTGCCAGCAGCTTAGGGTTCGGTGGCTACACCTTC. Translating gives CASSLGFGGYTF.